Detailed here is one T cell receptor (beta chain). Which antigen it targets is not known. Base qualities were left out, and no much larger clone turns up one base away. This specimen belongs to a study of cytomegalovirus exposure and HLA in healthy donors (dated by TCRdb to 2017 to 2019). About the study as a whole: According to an earlier analysis of around 600 of the donors, about 179 million T cells yielded 90 million to 130 million unique TCR beta sequences and about 280 Gb of sequence data. In the later analysis, no new phenotypic data were used to find candidate immune exposures; instead, reliance was placed on TCR beta sequences and their occurrence across donors. In addition to the first cohort of hundreds of subjects, a separate validation cohort of 130 or so different subjects was used. An earlier analysis of 587 of the donors used high-throughput TCR beta sequencing to judge whether each TCR beta V gene segment behaved as functional or pseudogenic. Of the roughly 400 genotyped donors, 65% to 90% fell in the genetic ancestry cluster associated with self-reported Caucasian donors. Class I and class II HLA loci were covered by the typing at four-digit resolution. The study used immunosequencing to profile the T cell repertoires of 666 subjects and linked those repertoires to cytomegalovirus serostatus. Five DR-DQ haplotypes were handled as single units for association and clustering because linkage in the cohort was strong. Across about 370 genotyped donors of the cohort, an average of roughly 200,000 unique TCR beta nucleotide sequences per donor were sequenced, and around 19% of those sequences were non-productive. A later analysis re-examined previously published TCR beta repertoires from about 700 donors and added high-resolution HLA genotyping to investigate patterns of TCR occurrence. All discovery cohort repertoires had been generated using a single sequencing platform. Around 330 gigabases of sequencing data and about 92 million unique TCR sequences made up an early release that covered roughly 670 HLA-typed donors. Donor age, sex, ethnicity and CMV serostatus were compiled together with the repertoire data. The number of donors typed differed by locus, with roughly 629-640 for A, B, C, DRB1 and DQB1, around 520 for DQA1, nearly 610 for DPA1, and some 440 for DPB1. Genome-wide SNP genotypes for about 55% of the 666 donors were used in a later genetic analysis, which treated that subset as a discovery cohort. The study aimed to test whether cataloging public T cell receptors could reveal signatures of past pathogen exposure. To predict cytomegalovirus infection status, the study brought together high-throughput TCR immunosequencing, statistical association of individual TCRs with disease status, and machine learning. General conclusions and limits of the study: The classifier was reported to diagnose cytomegalovirus status with high specificity and sensitivity in both the original cohort and the validation cohort. Broadly in line with IMGT annotations, most TCR beta V segments showed up in productive rearrangements about 87% or about 30% of the time in an earlier analysis of 587 of the donors. For the cohort, immune exposure information was limited to CMV serostatus. Linkage disequilibrium might explain the correlated functional status among segregating V segments, but an unknown experimental factor could not be excluded. Because some donors lacked HLA typing at each locus, the association tests relied only on the typed subset. A later analysis found that most CMV-associated TCR beta chains appeared HLA-restricted, with HLA associations seemingly driven largely by CMV exposure. The study listed around 160 TCR beta chains as associated with cytomegalovirus. V-gene and J-gene trimming of TCR beta chains was associated with a missense DCLRE1C variant in a later genetic analysis, and the association was replicated in an independent cohort. A group of highly shared sequence variants was considered likely to be a technical artifact of the sequencing pipeline. Because counts were too low, about 17 rarely observed V segments, including chromosome 9 orphons, were excluded from the earlier analysis of 587 of the donors. A later analysis found that HLA-associated TCR beta chains were more clonally expanded and had lower generation probabilities than equally common non-associated chains. Presence/absence analyses assumed roughly uniform sequencing depth across donors, an assumption that may not hold. In vitro tests confirmed that a few of the cytomegalovirus-associated TCR beta chains recognize cytomegalovirus antigens. When HLA alleles, especially DR and DQ, strongly co-occurred, TCR associations were difficult to assign to individual alleles. According to a later analysis, TCR association rates differed among HLA loci, with DRB1 alleles showing the most associated TCRs and HLA-C alleles showing the fewest. At a false discovery rate of 0.05, a later analysis linked fewer than 20,000 TCR beta sequences to specific HLA alleles. It was suggested by the authors that the approach could potentially be generalized to other disease states and immunological phenotypes. A further reported finding was that TCR beta sequences accurately predicted the HLA-A and HLA-B alleles for most subjects in the first cohort. In a later genetic analysis, fewer N-insertions in productive TCRs were reported among donors in an Asian-associated ancestry cluster than the approximately 630-donor mean. In a later analysis, several top co-occurrence clusters were reported to appear linked to parvovirus B19, influenza, CMV and Epstein-Barr virus. Only TCR beta chains were sequenced in this cohort, and the absence of alpha or paired-chain data limited detectable features. Across donors, most TCR sequences were observed very rarely, whereas some public TCRs were present in many individuals. Some IMGT-functional V segments, including TRBV6-2 and TRBV6-3, could not be distinguished by the 87-base-pair reads and were therefore excluded.

V is cut by 6 bases and J by 2 bases, and the space between the germline ends is 8 bases. Reading the germline V gene gives CDR1 MNHEY and CDR2 SVGAGI. The CDR3 runs 14 amino acids, cysteine and phenylalanine included. Only the CDR3 DNA is retained, 42 bases long and in frame from the first base. The method behind the library was the immunoSEQ multiplex PCR assay. A mixture of 60 forward primers for TCR Vbeta segments and 13 reverse primers for TCR Jbeta segments was used in the multiplex PCR. The CDR3 region of rearranged TCR beta genes was amplified from genomic DNA with a multiplex PCR assay. Amplified TCR beta libraries were sequenced as 87-base-pair reads on the Illumina HiSeq System. Regarding the original processing steps: Across the 700 or so repertoires, a later analysis counted some 80 million unique TCR beta chains, roughly 11 million of which were shared by at least two donors. To remove PCR and sequencing errors, raw reads were error-corrected and collapsed into unique sequences using a nearest-neighbor algorithm that merged closely related sequences. Alignment of CDR3 sequences to IMGT reference sequences was used to assign V, D and J gene segments. For a sequence to be retained, at least a six-nucleotide match to both a V gene segment and a J gene segment was required. Rearrangements were classified as productive when the CDR3 lacked stop codons and remained in frame with V and J, and all other rearrangements were classified as non-productive. CDR3 was defined according to IMGT convention as the region running from the second conserved V-encoded cysteine to the conserved J-encoded phenylalanine. Sequences without an unambiguous match to a single V gene segment were excluded from the earlier analysis of about 640 of the donors. An earlier analysis of over 450 of the donors classified V segments as functional when productive rearrangements were above 56.7% and as segregating when the standard deviation between donors was above 5%. A statistical classification framework was developed to diagnose cytomegalovirus status using the catalog of TCR beta chain sequences. A later analysis assigned V and J genes by comparing TCR nucleotide sequences with IMGT/GENE-DB human TR gene sequences. Using the TCRdist pipeline, a later analysis assigned CDR3 sequences along with most-parsimonious VDJ recombination scenarios. In a later analysis, every TCR beta chain was defined by the combination of its CDR3 amino acid sequence and its V-gene family, and reads without a unique V-gene family were dropped. A later analysis removed nearly 600 highly shared, low-generation-probability nucleotide sequences to deal with suspected cross-contamination and a sequencing artifact. For each public chain, a later analysis derived a clonal expansion index from normalized ranks of inferred template counts within each repertoire. Generation probabilities in a later analysis came from a VDJ recombination model fitted to out-of-frame rearrangements, and those results were checked against IGoR. In a later analysis, TCR-TCR, TCR-HLA and TCR-CMV co-occurrence was scored with hypergeometric tests, and a repertoire-size bias correction was applied to TCR pairs. In a later analysis, false discovery rates were estimated by permuting HLA or CMV assignments 20 times. In a later analysis, co-occurring TCRs were grouped using DBSCAN, with TCRdist sequence similarity added in when clustering inside HLA-allele-positive subsets. Co-occurrence clustering excluded repertoires with fewer than 30,000 or more than 120,000 public chains, plus five with anomalous nucleotide sharing. TCRdb stores this immuneACCESS table with in-frame sequences only. Part of the clones is absent; in the studies checked, under half of the shortfall reflects unresolved V genes, and no reason is known for the rest. The V and J calls and clone size are taken from that table; D and trimming were inferred from the DNA. A total of around 180,000 clones appear in this sample, more than 85% of them only once. The ten largest make up more than 0.2% of the sample.

In total, roughly 670 healthy bone marrow donors made up the cohort. At the time of sampling, every cohort member was nominally healthy, though immune exposures that went unrecorded were likely present. The donor was CMV seronegative and was included in the group of over 300 seronegative cohort members. A peripheral blood sample was provided by each donor, and peripheral blood mononuclear cells were used for TCR beta sequencing. Genomic DNA was extracted from the blood cell samples with the Qiagen DNeasy Blood Extraction Kit. Specimen: PBMCs. The source of this sequence is a girl less than two years old in good health and CMV-seronegative. The rearranged chain carries TRBV6-5 and TRBJ2-6; tentative D gene TRBD1, with 5 bases matching. The CDR3 here reads CASSPRAGANVLTF. The sequenced DNA is TGTGCCAGCAGCCCCAGGGCTGGGGCCAACGTCCTGACTTTC.